The source of this TCR beta chain is a study of blood T cell repertoires in COVID-19 (dated by TCRdb to 2018 to 2021). About the investigation overall: The collaborator samples originated in the United States, Italy and Spain and spanned the acute and convalescent phases of COVID-19. The sample metadata nearly always contained a de-identified subject ID, COVID-19 status, age in years and sex. The dataset comprised deeply sampled blood TCRbeta repertoires from subjects exposed to, actively infected with, or recovered from COVID-19. Where HLA class I and class II types were available, the types were taken from metadata supplied by the sample provider, not from assay-based typing. The repertoires were released in a freely available public database intended as a resource for research on the immune response to SARS-CoV-2. The material from the prospective study consisted of cDNA or gDNA derived from T cells, B-cell-depleted T cells, or PBMCs. The samples were drawn from the first 160 participants of the ongoing ImmuneRACE study and from 950 to 1,500 subjects provided by 6 global collaborators. What the authors observed across the whole study: The amount of clinical and demographic metadata varied by source and participant and was provided uncurated.

CDR1 is given as MNHEY and CDR2 as SMNVEV, both from the germline V gene (reference sequence). Including cysteine and phenylalanine, the CDR3 has 13 amino acids. Only the CDR3 part of the read is kept: 39 bases, read in frame from the first base. Deletion took 5 bases off V and 6 bases off J, with a span of 14 bases between the germline ends. TCRbeta CDR3 regions were amplified from genomic DNA using the immunoSEQ Assay, a bias-controlled multiplex PCR. Per the original workflow: Nucleated cell counts per sample were estimated from amplification of reference gene primers within the assay. To quantify the absolute abundance of each unique TCRbeta CDR3 rearrangement, sequence reads were collapsed and filtered. Productive Simpson clonality was computed per sample as the square root of Simpson's diversity index over productive rearrangements. TCRdb retrieved this table from immuneACCESS and kept in-frame rearrangements only. Not all clones are present; in checked studies, unresolved V genes account for under half, and no reason is known for the remainder. The V and J calls and clone size were taken over from that table, and D and trimming were inferred from the DNA. This sample holds about 480,000 clones; around 88% were observed only once. The ten most abundant clones make up roughly 4.3% of the sample.

Of note for this clone: Its antigen has not been determined. Base qualities are not provided; no much larger clone lies one nucleotide away.

The collaborating institutions used their own protocols to collect whole blood in K2EDTA tubes. For TCRbeta analysis, collaborator samples were shipped as frozen whole blood, as isolated PBMCs, or as DNA extracted from either sample type. The sequence was obtained from a woman in her 30s with acute or convalescent COVID-19. This chain joins TRBV27 to TRBJ2-7; the D gene is not confidently resolved. Sequenced sample: peripheral blood. The CDR3 region has the sequence CASSLKIWSEQYF. The sequenced DNA: TGTGCCAGCAGTCTAAAGATTTGGAGCGAGCAGTACTTC.